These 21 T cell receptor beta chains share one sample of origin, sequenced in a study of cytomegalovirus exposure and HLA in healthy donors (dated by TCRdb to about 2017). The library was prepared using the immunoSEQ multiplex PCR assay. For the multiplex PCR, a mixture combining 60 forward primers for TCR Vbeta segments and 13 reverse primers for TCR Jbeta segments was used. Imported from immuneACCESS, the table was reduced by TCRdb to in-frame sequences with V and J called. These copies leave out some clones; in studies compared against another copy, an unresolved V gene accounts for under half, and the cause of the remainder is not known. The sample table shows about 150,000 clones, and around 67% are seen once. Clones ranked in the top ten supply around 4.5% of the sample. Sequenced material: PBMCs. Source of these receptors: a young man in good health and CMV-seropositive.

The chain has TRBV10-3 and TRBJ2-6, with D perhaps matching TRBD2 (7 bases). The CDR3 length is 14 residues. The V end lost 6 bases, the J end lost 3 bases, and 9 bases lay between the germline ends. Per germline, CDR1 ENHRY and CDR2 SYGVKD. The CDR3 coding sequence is TGTGCCATCAGGGGGGGGCGTGGGGCCAACGTCCTGACTTTC. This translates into CAIRGGRGANVLTF.

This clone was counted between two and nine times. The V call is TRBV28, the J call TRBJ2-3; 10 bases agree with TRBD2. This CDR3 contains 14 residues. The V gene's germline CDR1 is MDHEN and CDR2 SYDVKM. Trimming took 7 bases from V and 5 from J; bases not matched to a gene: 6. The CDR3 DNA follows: TGTGCCAGCACTCGAGCGGGAGGGTTAGATACGCAGTATTTT. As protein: CASTRAGGLDTQYF.

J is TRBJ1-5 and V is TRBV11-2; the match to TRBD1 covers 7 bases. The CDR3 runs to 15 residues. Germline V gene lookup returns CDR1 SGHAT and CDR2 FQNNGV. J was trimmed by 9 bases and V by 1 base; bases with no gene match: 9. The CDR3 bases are TGTGCCAGCAGCTTAGCCCCAGGGGGAAGTGCGCCCCAGCATTTT. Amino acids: CASSLAPGGSAPQHF.

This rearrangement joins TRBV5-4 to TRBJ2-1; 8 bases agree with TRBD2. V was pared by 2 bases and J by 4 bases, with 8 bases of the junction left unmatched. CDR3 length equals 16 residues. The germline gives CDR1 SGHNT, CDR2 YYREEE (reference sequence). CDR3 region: CASSFLGRAKYNEQFF. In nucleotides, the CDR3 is TGTGCCAGCAGCTTTCTCGGGAGGGCCAAATACAATGAGCAGTTCTTC.

The DNA of the CDR3 is TGTGCCAGCAGTTCGCAGGGGACGGGCGGTCAGCCCCAGCATTTT. Translated, it gives CASSSQGTGGQPQHF. This sequence joins TRBV28 and TRBJ1-5, with D perhaps TRBD1 (6 bases). In germline, CDR1 is MDHEN, CDR2 SYDVKM. Between the trimmed V and J ends, which lost 4 bases and 6 bases, there was a span of 16 bases. The CDR3 sequence is 15 residues long.

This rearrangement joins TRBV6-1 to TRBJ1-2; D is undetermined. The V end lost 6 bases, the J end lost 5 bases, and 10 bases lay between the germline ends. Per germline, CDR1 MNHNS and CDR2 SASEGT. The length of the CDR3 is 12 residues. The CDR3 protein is CASSAVGYGYTF. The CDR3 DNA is TGTGCCAGCAGCGCCGTCGGTTATGGCTACACCTTC.

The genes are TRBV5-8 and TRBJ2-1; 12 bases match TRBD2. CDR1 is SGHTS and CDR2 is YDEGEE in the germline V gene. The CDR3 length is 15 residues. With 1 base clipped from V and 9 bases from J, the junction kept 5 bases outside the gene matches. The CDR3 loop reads CASSLSSGRAGEQFF. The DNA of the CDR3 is TGTGCCAGCAGCTTGTCTAGCGGGAGGGCCGGTGAGCAGTTCTTC.

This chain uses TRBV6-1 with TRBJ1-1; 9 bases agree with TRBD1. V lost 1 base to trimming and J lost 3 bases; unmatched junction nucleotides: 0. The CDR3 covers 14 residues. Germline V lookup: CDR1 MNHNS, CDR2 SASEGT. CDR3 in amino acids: CASSEGQGDTEAFF. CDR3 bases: TGTGCCAGCAGTGAAGGACAGGGGGACACTGAAGCTTTCTTT.

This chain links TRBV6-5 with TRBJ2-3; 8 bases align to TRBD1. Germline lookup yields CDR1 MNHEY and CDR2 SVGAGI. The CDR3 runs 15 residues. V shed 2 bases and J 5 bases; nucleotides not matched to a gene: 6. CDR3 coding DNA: TGTGCCAGCAGTTACGGGCAGGGGGCGGGAGATACGCAGTATTTT. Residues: CASSYGQGAGDTQYF.

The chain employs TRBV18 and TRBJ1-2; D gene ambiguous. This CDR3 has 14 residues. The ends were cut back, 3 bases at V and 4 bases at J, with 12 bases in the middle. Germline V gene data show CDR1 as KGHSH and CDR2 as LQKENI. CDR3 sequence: CASSPGESPYGYTF. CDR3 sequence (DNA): TGTGCCAGCTCACCGGGAGAAAGTCCCTATGGCTACACCTTC.

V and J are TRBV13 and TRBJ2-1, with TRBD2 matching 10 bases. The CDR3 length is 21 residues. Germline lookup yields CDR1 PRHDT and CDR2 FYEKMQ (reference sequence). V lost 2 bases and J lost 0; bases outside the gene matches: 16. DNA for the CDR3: TGTGCCAGCAGCTTAAATCCGACTAGCGGGCTTACTTCGAGCTCCTACAATGAGCAGTTCTTC. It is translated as CASSLNPTSGLTSSSYNEQFF.

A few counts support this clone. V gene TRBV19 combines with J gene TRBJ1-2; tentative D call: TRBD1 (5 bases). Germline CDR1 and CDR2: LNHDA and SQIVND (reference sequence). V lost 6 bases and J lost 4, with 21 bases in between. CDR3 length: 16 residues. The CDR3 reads CASSPQGRAAGYGYTF. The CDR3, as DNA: TGTGCCAGTAGCCCCCAGGGCAGGGCGGCTGGCTATGGCTACACCTTC. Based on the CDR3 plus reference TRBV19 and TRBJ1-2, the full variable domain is DGGITQSPKYLFRKEGQNVTLSCEQNLNHDAMYWYRQDPGQGLRLIYYSQIVNDFQKGDIAEGYSVSREKKESFPLTVTSAQKNPTAFYLCASSPQGRAAGYGYTFGSGTRLTVV.

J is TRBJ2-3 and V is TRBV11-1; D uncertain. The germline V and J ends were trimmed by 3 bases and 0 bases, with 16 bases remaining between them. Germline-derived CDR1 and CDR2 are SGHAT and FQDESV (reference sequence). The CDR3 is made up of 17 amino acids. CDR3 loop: CASSFSSLLTSTDTQYF. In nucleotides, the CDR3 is TGTGCCAGCAGCTTTTCATCCCTTCTTACTAGCACAGATACGCAGTATTTT.

CDR3 sequence: CASSLEATHEQYF. The CDR3 region has the DNA TGTGCCAGTAGTCTGGAGGCTACACACGAGCAGTACTTC. The chain combines TRBV19 with TRBJ2-7; the D gene is possibly TRBD2 (5 bases). This CDR3 contains 13 residues. Germline CDR1 LNHDA, CDR2 SQIVND (reference sequence). The V gene lost 5 bases and the J gene lost 5 bases, with 13 bases spanning the gap.

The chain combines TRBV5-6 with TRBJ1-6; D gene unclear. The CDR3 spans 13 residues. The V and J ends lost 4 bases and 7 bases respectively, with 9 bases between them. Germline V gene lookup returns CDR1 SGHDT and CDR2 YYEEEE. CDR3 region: CASSREVNSPLHF. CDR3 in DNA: TGTGCCAGCAGCCGGGAGGTAAATTCACCCCTCCACTTT.

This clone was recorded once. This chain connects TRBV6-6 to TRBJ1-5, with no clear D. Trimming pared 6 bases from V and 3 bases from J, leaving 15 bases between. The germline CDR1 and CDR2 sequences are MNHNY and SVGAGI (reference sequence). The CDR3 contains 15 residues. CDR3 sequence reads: CASRLGARDNQPQHF. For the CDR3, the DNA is TGTGCCAGCAGGCTAGGAGCCCGTGACAATCAGCCCCAGCATTTT.

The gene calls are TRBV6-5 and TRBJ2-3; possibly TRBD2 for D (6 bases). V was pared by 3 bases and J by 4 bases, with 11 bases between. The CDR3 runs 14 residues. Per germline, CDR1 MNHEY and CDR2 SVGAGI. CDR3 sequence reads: CASSYRLEADTQYF. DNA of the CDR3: TGTGCCAGCAGTTATCGACTAGAAGCAGATACGCAGTATTTT.

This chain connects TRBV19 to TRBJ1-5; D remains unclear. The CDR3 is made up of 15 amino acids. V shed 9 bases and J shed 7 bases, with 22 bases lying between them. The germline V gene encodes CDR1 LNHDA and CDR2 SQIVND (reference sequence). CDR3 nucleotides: TGTGCCAGCGAGAGAGGAGGGCCGAGGTTACAGCCCCAGCATTTT. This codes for CASERGGPRLQPQHF.

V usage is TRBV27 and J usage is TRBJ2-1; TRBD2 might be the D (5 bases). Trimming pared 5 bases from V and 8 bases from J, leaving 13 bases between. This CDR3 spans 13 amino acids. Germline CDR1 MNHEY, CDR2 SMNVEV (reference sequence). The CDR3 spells CASSLRTFDEQFF. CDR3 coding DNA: TGTGCCAGCAGTCTGCGGACTTTCGATGAGCAGTTCTTC.

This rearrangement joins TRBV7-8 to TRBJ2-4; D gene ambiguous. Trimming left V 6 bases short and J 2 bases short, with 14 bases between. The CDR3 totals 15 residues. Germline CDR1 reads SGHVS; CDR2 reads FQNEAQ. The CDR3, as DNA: TGTGCCAGCAGTAACCCTCCGCGGACCAAAAACATTCAGTACTTC. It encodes CASSNPPRTKNIQYF.

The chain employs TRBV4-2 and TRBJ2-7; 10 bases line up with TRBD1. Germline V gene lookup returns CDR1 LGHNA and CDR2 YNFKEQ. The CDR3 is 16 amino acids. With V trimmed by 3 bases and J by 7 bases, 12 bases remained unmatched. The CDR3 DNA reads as TGTGCCAGCAGCCACGCCCCGGGACAGGGGTTGGGGGAGCAGTACTTC. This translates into CASSHAPGQGLGEQYF.